The rows below give T cell receptor beta chains drawn from one sample of a study of T cell repertoires in cytomegalovirus infection. TCRdb re-called the reads through MiXCR, storing one row per CDR3 protein. Found here are 450,000 to 550,000 distinct CDR3 sequences, 15% to 20% of them singletons; the top ten hold about 24%. Sequencing was carried out using CD8+ T cells from PBMCs. These receptors were taken from a human donor in good health (CMV status not recorded). Some clones in this sample may be carry-over from other donors' samples. Each CDR3 is given with its conserved first and last residue. Each record gives: V gene, CDR3 length, D gene, J gene, clone size, CDR3 protein, CDR3 DNA. The D gene is left open where the match is weak. Only some rows state a clone size, as once, few, many or a class for expanded clones.

V: TRBV19; length: 15; D: NA; J: TRBJ1-1; size: NA; CDR3: CASKDQHYQNTEAFF; DNA: TGTGCCAGTAAAGACCAGCACTACCAGAACACTGAAGCTTTCTTT
V: TRBV4-1; length: 14; D: NA; J: TRBJ1-2; size: once; CDR3: CASSQPREGYGYTF; DNA: TGCGCCAGCAGCCAACCAAGGGAAGGGTATGGCTACACCTTC
V: TRBV20-1; length: 13; D: NA; J: TRBJ2-7; size: few; CDR3: CSARGPPSYEQYF; DNA: TGCAGTGCTAGAGGCCCTCCCTCCTACGAGCAGTACTTC
V: TRBV27; length: 17; D: NA; J: TRBJ1-3; size: NA; CDR3: CASSLPAQGLSGNTIYF; DNA: TGTGCCAGCAGTCTACCTGCTCAGGGTTTAAGTGGAAACACCATATATTTT
V: TRBV6-1; length: 13; D: NA; J: TRBJ2-7; size: many; CDR3: CASSVEEEYEQYF; DNA: TGTGCCAGCAGTGTGGAGGAGGAATACGAGCAGTACTTC
V: TRBV7-3; length: 16; D: TRBD1; J: TRBJ2-1; size: NA; CDR3: CASSTGPGQGTNEQFF; DNA: TGTGCCAGCAGTACGGGCCCGGGACAGGGTACGAATGAGCAGTTCTTC
V: TRBV6-1; length: 15; D: NA; J: TRBJ2-5; size: many; CDR3: CASSSPQDSQETQYF; DNA: TGTGCCAGCAGTTCGCCCCAGGACAGTCAAGAGACCCAGTACTTC
V: TRBV19; length: 19; D: TRBD1; J: TRBJ1-1; size: NA; CDR3: CASSRRRGGTGFDGTEAFF; DNA: TGTGCCAGTAGTCGACGGCGGGGCGGGACAGGGTTTGACGGCACTGAAGCTTTCTTT
V: TRBV11-1; length: 17; D: TRBD1; J: TRBJ2-1; size: many; CDR3: CASSFALNRGATHEQFF; DNA: TGTGCCAGCAGCTTTGCTTTAAACAGGGGGGCCACCCATGAGCAGTTCTTC
V: TRBV6-1; length: 17; D: NA; J: TRBJ2-1; size: NA; CDR3: CAIAPSPTAAPYNEQFF; DNA: TGTGCCATCGCACCCTCCCCCACAGCGGCCCCTTACAATGAGCAGTTCTTC
V: TRBV27; length: 16; D: TRBD2; J: TRBJ2-7; size: few; CDR3: CASSSSSGESSYEQYF; DNA: TGTGCCAGCAGTTCCTCTAGCGGAGAAAGCTCCTACGAGCAGTACTTC
V: TRBV3-1; length: 16; D: NA; J: TRBJ2-1; size: few; CDR3: CASSQDHQGAYNEQFF; DNA: TGTGCCAGCAGCCAAGATCATCAGGGAGCCTACAATGAGCAGTTCTTC
V: TRBV2; length: 15; D: TRBD1; J: TRBJ1-2; size: NA; CDR3: CASRDLGQGEYGYTF; DNA: TGTGCCAGCAGGGACCTGGGACAGGGGGAGTATGGCTACACCTTC
V: TRBV7-6; length: 17; D: TRBD1; J: TRBJ1-4; size: many; CDR3: CASSPSAGGTDNEKLFF; DNA: TGTGCCAGCAGCCCCAGCGCAGGAGGGACAGACAACGAAAAACTGTTTTTT
V: TRBV19; length: 14; D: TRBD2; J: TRBJ2-5; size: many; CDR3: CASSIGLAKETQYF; DNA: TGTGCCAGTAGTATAGGACTAGCGAAGGAGACCCAGTACTTC
V: TRBV5-1; length: 12; D: NA; J: TRBJ1-1; size: NA; CDR3: CASRTGGREAFF; DNA: TGCGCCAGCCGGACGGGTGGAAGGGAGGCTTTCTTT
V: TRBV12-3/TRBV12-4; length: 14; D: NA; J: TRBJ1-2; size: many; CDR3: CASSSDGQIYGYTF; DNA: TGTGCCAGCAGTTCTGACGGACAGATCTATGGCTACACCTTC
V: TRBV28; length: 15; D: NA; J: TRBJ1-5; size: many; CDR3: CASSLQENSNQPQHF; DNA: TGTGCCAGCAGTTTACAGGAAAATAGCAATCAGCCCCAGCATTTT